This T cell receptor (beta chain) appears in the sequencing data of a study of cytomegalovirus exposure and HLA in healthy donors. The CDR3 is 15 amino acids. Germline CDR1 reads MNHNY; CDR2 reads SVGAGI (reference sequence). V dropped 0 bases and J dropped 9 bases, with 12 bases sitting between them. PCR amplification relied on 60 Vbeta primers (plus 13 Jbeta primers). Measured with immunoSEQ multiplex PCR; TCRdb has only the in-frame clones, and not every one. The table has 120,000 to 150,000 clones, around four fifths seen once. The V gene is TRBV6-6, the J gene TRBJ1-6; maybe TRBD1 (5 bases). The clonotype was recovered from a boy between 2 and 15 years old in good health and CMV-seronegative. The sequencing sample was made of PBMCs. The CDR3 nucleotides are TGTGCCAGCAGTTACTCGTCAGGGTTCGGTTCACCCCTCCACTTT. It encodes CASSYSSGFGSPLHF.